The text below deals with one TCR beta chain. Its antigen remains unidentified. This entry comes from a study of cytomegalovirus exposure and HLA in healthy donors. Study observations and caveats: Other equally common chains were less clonally expanded than HLA-associated TCR beta chains, a later analysis showed.

Although they were nominally healthy when sampled, donors likely had unrecorded immune exposures. The primer mix had 60 Vbeta and 13 Jbeta primers. The protocol was immunoSEQ multiplex PCR, while the TCRdb copy is restricted to in-frame clones and leaves out a portion. The sample lists 110,000 to 150,000 clones; about 70% were seen once. This CDR3 spans 16 amino acids. The germline gives CDR1 MNHEY, CDR2 SVGAGI. Trimming removed 0 bases at V and 3 bases at J, with 14 bases between. What was sequenced was PBMCs. The source of this sequence is a man in his sixties in good health and CMV-seronegative. This sequence joins TRBV6-5 and TRBJ2-5; tentatively, D is TRBD1 (6 bases). The CDR3 region is CASSYSRGRLEETQYF. CDR3 DNA sequence: TGTGCCAGCAGTTACTCGAGGGGGAGACTGGAAGAGACCCAGTACTTC.